The rows below give T cell receptor beta chains drawn from one sample of a study of post-analysis software for immune sequencing data. TCRdb analysed the PCR reads with MiXCR anew, one entry per CDR3 protein. The data contain 600,000 to 700,000 distinct CDR3 sequences, approximately 59% of them singletons. Material for sequencing was blood. These receptors all stem from a girl aged 2 to 9 with multiple sclerosis. CDR3s include the opening cysteine and the closing phenylalanine or tryptophan. D genes are given only for firm matches. Clone size is not always given. Where it is, it says once, few, many or a class for expanded clones.

CDR3 protein	CDR3 DNA	V gene	D gene	clone size	J gene
CASSYRRARDTQYF	TGTGCCAGCAGCTACCGGAGGGCGAGAGATACGCAGTATTTT	TRBV3-1	NA	few	TRBJ2-3
CASQGRWNTEAFF	TGCGCCTCACAGGGGAGGTGGAACACTGAAGCTTTCTTT	TRBV5-1	TRBD1	NA	TRBJ1-1
CSVRLAAYEQYF	TGCAGCGTTAGACTAGCGGCTTACGAGCAGTACTTC	TRBV29-1	TRBD2	NA	TRBJ2-7
CASSSERNEQFF	TGTGCCAGCAGTTCCGAGCGGAATGAGCAGTTCTTC	TRBV27	NA	NA	TRBJ2-1
CASSFGTEEGQYF	TGTGCCAGCAGCTTCGGGACAGAGGAAGGTCAGTACTTC	TRBV5-6	TRBD1	NA	TRBJ2-7
CASSERGRDHYGYTF	TGTGCCAGCAGTGAGAGAGGTAGGGACCACTATGGCTACACCTTC	TRBV25-1	NA	NA	TRBJ1-2
CASGLNSPLHF	TGTGCCAGCGGGTTGAATTCACCCCTCCACTTT	TRBV7-9	NA	NA	TRBJ1-6
CASSSPAGTTDTQYF	TGCGCCAGCAGCTCCCCAGCGGGGACTACAGATACGCAGTATTTT	TRBV5-1	TRBD2	NA	TRBJ2-3
CSGLEGSGRAGYEQYF	TGCAGCGGGTTAGAAGGTAGCGGGAGGGCCGGGTACGAGCAGTACTTC	TRBV29-1	TRBD2	few	TRBJ2-7
CASNLGLITEAFF	TGTGCCAGCAACTTAGGACTGATCACTGAAGCTTTCTTT	TRBV6-6	NA	few	TRBJ1-1
CSVVQGGLRTEAFF	TGCAGCGTTGTACAGGGAGGCCTTCGGACTGAAGCTTTCTTT	TRBV29-1	NA	few	TRBJ1-1
CASNKQGLRQPQHF	TGTGCCAGCAATAAGCAGGGTTTGCGTCAGCCCCAGCATTTT	TRBV28	NA	once	TRBJ1-5
CASSSAKWGNEQFF	TGTGCCAGCAGCTCAGCCAAGTGGGGCAATGAGCAGTTCTTC	TRBV11-2	NA	once	TRBJ2-1
CASSSRGTGQETQYF	TGTGCCAGCAGCTCCCGGGGCACAGGGCAAGAGACCCAGTACTTC	TRBV7-9	NA	NA	TRBJ2-5
CASDFSVNTEAFF	TGTGCTAGTGATTTTTCAGTGAACACTGAAGCTTTCTTT	TRBV12-5	NA	NA	TRBJ1-1
CASSPSIAGDNTDTQYF	TGTGCCAGCAGCCCTTCTATAGCGGGAGATAACACAGATACGCAGTATTTT	TRBV12-3/TRBV12-4	TRBD2	NA	TRBJ2-3
CASSLAGGRSSYNEQFF	TGCGCCAGCAGCCTAGCGGGGGGCCGTAGCTCCTACAATGAGCAGTTCTTC	TRBV4-3	TRBD2	few	TRBJ2-1
CASSLGGLAGGTSTDTQYF	TGTGCCAGCAGCTTAGGGGGTCTAGCGGGCGGGACTAGCACAGATACGCAGTATTTT	TRBV7-2	TRBD2	NA	TRBJ2-3
CASSERKGAAGANVLTF	TGTGCCAGCAGTGAACGCAAAGGGGCGGCTGGGGCCAACGTCCTGACTTTC	TRBV25-1	NA	NA	TRBJ2-6
CASSPLDRAYNEQFF	TGTGCCAGCTCACCACTGGACAGAGCCTACAATGAGCAGTTCTTC	TRBV18	NA	NA	TRBJ2-1
CASSPARRSHNEQFF	TGTGCCAGCAGCCCAGCCCGGCGCAGCCACAATGAGCAGTTCTTC	TRBV11-2	NA	few	TRBJ2-1
CSVRTHYGYTF	TGCAGCGTGCGGACACACTATGGCTACACCTTC	TRBV29-1	NA	NA	TRBJ1-2
CSVEVTGSANTEAFF	TGCAGCGTTGAGGTGACAGGGTCTGCGAACACTGAAGCTTTCTTT	TRBV29-1	TRBD1	NA	TRBJ1-1
CASSYGQGDYEQYF	TGCGCCAGCAGCTACGGACAGGGGGACTACGAGCAGTACTTC	TRBV5-1	TRBD1	few	TRBJ2-7
CASSERGRDRQETQYF	TGTGCCAGCAGCGAGAGGGGTAGGGACAGGCAAGAGACCCAGTACTTC	TRBV9	TRBD1	NA	TRBJ2-5
CASSHGPRTSGNNEQFF	TGTGCCAGCAGCCATGGACCCCGGACTAGCGGAAACAATGAGCAGTTCTTC	TRBV7-3	TRBD2	NA	TRBJ2-1
CSVEQDRGSKRAYGYTF	TGCAGCGTAGAACAGGACAGGGGGAGTAAAAGGGCCTATGGCTACACCTTC	TRBV29-1	TRBD1	NA	TRBJ1-2
CASSEGAGTGGINEQFF	TGTGCCAGCAGTGAGGGCGCGGGGACAGGTGGAATCAATGAGCAGTTCTTC	TRBV25-1	TRBD1	once	TRBJ2-1
CASSPAGMGNPREQYF	TGTGCCAGCAGCCCCGCTGGTATGGGTAATCCGCGGGAGCAGTACTTC	TRBV7-3	NA	NA	TRBJ2-7
CASSLVGRRGTADTQYF	TGTGCCAGCAGCTTGGTAGGCCGGAGGGGGACGGCAGATACGCAGTATTTT	TRBV5-4	NA	few	TRBJ2-3
CSARVLAGAETQYF	TGCAGTGCTAGAGTACTAGCGGGGGCTGAGACCCAGTACTTC	TRBV20-1	TRBD2	NA	TRBJ2-5
CATSRGESDQPQHF	TGTGCCACCAGCAGAGGAGAGTCTGATCAGCCCCAGCATTTT	TRBV15	NA	NA	TRBJ1-5
CAIPGGTGGPYDGYTF	TGTGCCATCCCCGGGGGGACAGGGGGCCCCTATGATGGCTACACCTTC	TRBV2	TRBD1	NA	TRBJ1-2
CASRRTLAGGHMDTQYF	TGCGCCAGCAGAAGAACCCTAGCGGGGGGGCATATGGATACGCAGTATTTT	TRBV5-1	TRBD2	NA	TRBJ2-3
CASNSTVGFYTEAFF	TGTGCCAGCAACTCTACCGTGGGTTTTTACACTGAAGCTTTCTTT	TRBV7-2	NA	few	TRBJ1-1
CSARDSDRQDTQYF	TGCAGTGCTAGAGATAGCGACAGGCAAGATACGCAGTATTTT	TRBV20-1	NA	NA	TRBJ2-3
CSVNPGQGNQETQYF	TGCAGCGTCAATCCCGGGCAGGGTAATCAAGAGACCCAGTACTTC	TRBV29-1	NA	few	TRBJ2-5
CASSVAAGGDTQYF	TGTGCCAGCAGCGTGGCAGCAGGTGGAGATACGCAGTATTTT	TRBV9	NA	NA	TRBJ2-3
CATSRGGQGTRNGYTF	TGTGCCACCAGCAGAGGGGGACAGGGGACCCGTAATGGCTACACCTTC	TRBV15	TRBD1	NA	TRBJ1-2
CASSEPSGGDTQYF	TGTGCCAGCAGTGAACCCAGCGGCGGTGATACGCAGTATTTT	TRBV2	NA	NA	TRBJ2-3
CSVEDGLAGTDTQYF	TGCAGCGTTGAAGATGGGCTAGCGGGCACAGATACGCAGTATTTT	TRBV29-1	TRBD2	once	TRBJ2-3
CASRIRQGISYEQYF	TGTGCCAGCAGGATCAGACAGGGGATAAGCTACGAGCAGTACTTC	TRBV12-3/TRBV12-4	TRBD1	NA	TRBJ2-7
CASSLGSQIATNEKLFF	TGTGCCAGCAGCTTAGGATCACAGATAGCAACTAATGAAAAACTGTTTTTT	TRBV11-2	NA	NA	TRBJ1-4
CASSQEAANNQPQHF	TGCGCCAGCAGCCAAGAGGCTGCTAACAATCAGCCCCAGCATTTT	TRBV4-1	NA	many	TRBJ1-5
CSASFIDQETQYF	TGCAGTGCTAGTTTTATAGACCAAGAGACCCAGTACTTC	TRBV20-1	NA	once	TRBJ2-5
CAIGGTGAHTDTQYF	TGTGCCATCGGGGGGACAGGGGCACACACAGATACGCAGTATTTT	TRBV10-3	TRBD1	NA	TRBJ2-3
CASSTQQGTYEQYF	TGTGCCAGCAGTACTCAACAGGGTACCTACGAGCAGTACTTC	TRBV12-3/TRBV12-4	NA	few	TRBJ2-7
CSVDSGRAQETQYF	TGCAGCGTTGATAGCGGGAGGGCCCAAGAGACCCAGTACTTC	TRBV29-1	TRBD2	once	TRBJ2-5
CASSYSGVFRAASGGSAGTQYF	TGTGCCAGCAGTTACTCGGGTGTGTTCCGGGCCGCTAGCGGGGGTTCAGCAGGTACGCAGTATTTT	TRBV6-5	TRBD2	NA	TRBJ2-3
CASSSGTGGRNYGYTF	TGTGCCAGCAGCTCGGGAACAGGGGGCCGGAACTATGGCTACACCTTC	TRBV7-2	TRBD1	few	TRBJ1-2
CASSPVGGSGKNIQYF	TGCGCCAGCAGCCCGGTGGGGGGAAGCGGCAAAAACATTCAGTACTTC	TRBV4-1	NA	few	TRBJ2-4
CASSLRMGVDSENIQYF	TGTGCCAGCAGCCTGAGGATGGGGGTCGATAGCGAAAACATTCAGTACTTC	TRBV14	NA	once	TRBJ2-4
CASSLLAEGNIQYF	TGCGCCAGCAGCCTCTTAGCTGAGGGAAACATTCAGTACTTC	TRBV5-1	NA	NA	TRBJ2-4
CASSLFAGPSDTQYF	TGTGCCAGCAGCTTATTCGCGGGGCCCTCAGATACGCAGTATTTT	TRBV7-2	NA	once	TRBJ2-3
CATKANIQYF	TGTGCCACCAAGGCCAACATTCAGTACTTC	TRBV28	NA	once	TRBJ2-4